One and the same sample provided the 26 T cell receptor beta chains below, sequenced in a study of beta chain features in type 1 diabetes. Expressed TCRB transcripts got sequenced, as all isolated RNA was reverse transcribed. Assay: immunoSEQ multiplex PCR; the TCRdb copy retains only in-frame clones and omits some. The sample yields a few hundred thousand clones, around 16% seen once. The sample was naive CD4+ T cells from blood. The source of these receptors is a woman under 30 in good health.

This sequence joins TRBV5-4 and TRBJ2-1, with 8 bases fitting TRBD2. Trimming at V came to 0 bases and at J to 2 bases, leaving 4 bases not matched to a gene. CDR3 length: 16 amino acids. CDR1 and CDR2 from the germline V gene are SGHNT and YYREEE (reference sequence). CDR3 coding DNA: TGTGCCAGCAGCTTGGCGGGAGGGCCCGCCTACAATGAGCAGTTCTTC. Amino acid sequence: CASSLAGGPAYNEQFF. The full variable domain, rest sourced from reference TRBV5-4 and TRBJ2-1, is ETGVTQSPTHLIKTRGQQVTLRCSSQSGHNTVSWYQQALGQGPQFIFQYYREEENGRGNFPPRFSGLQFPNYSSELNVNALELDDSALYLCASSLAGGPAYNEQFFGPGTRLTVL.

This clone was counted only a few times. The rearrangement joins TRBV15 to TRBJ2-2, with 8 bases aligning to TRBD2. The length of the CDR3 is 16 residues. The V and J ends lost 4 bases and 7 bases, in that order; junction bases with no gene match: 11. Germline-derived CDR1 and CDR2 are LNHNV and YYDKDF (reference sequence). The CDR3 here is CATSIPRRLAGGELFF. As DNA, the CDR3 is TGTGCCACCAGCATTCCAAGGCGGCTAGCGGGCGGGGAGCTGTTTTTT.

This clone appeared a few times. This chain links TRBV10-3 with TRBJ2-3; tentatively, D is TRBD1 (6 bases). The CDR3 loop spans 13 amino acids. The germline CDR1 and CDR2 sequences are ENHRY and SYGVKD. Deletions cut 3 bases from V and 4 bases from J, with 8 bases between. CDR3 DNA: TGTGCCATCAGTGAACAGGGATCAGATACGCAGTATTTT. It codes for CAISEQGSDTQYF.

The table lists this clone with a few counts. Other DNA sequences within the sample encode an identical CDR3. The chain has TRBV28 and TRBJ2-7; 7 bases are a match to TRBD1. The CDR3 is 13 residues long. Losses at the gene ends were 6 bases for V and 4 bases for J; bases not matched to a gene: 6. Germline V gene lookup returns CDR1 MDHEN and CDR2 SYDVKM. The CDR3 sequence: CASRPGQPYEQYF. The CDR3 bases are TGTGCCAGCAGACCGGGACAGCCATACGAGCAGTACTTC.

This chain joins TRBV29-1 and TRBJ2-4; D ambiguous. Trimming removed 5 bases at V and 3 bases at J, with 11 bases between. Germline CDR1 SQVTM, CDR2 ANQGSEA. This CDR3 spans 13 amino acids. CDR3 nucleotides: TGCAGCGTTCTTCGACAAGACAAAAACATTCAGTACTTC. The encoded protein is CSVLRQDKNIQYF.

The V and J genes are TRBV14 and TRBJ1-1, with unresolved D. V lost 0 bases, J lost 4 bases, and 9 bases lay in between. This CDR3 comprises 14 residues. Germline V gives CDR1 SGHDN, CDR2 FVKESK. The CDR3 sequence: CASSQDLVVTEAFF. In DNA form, the CDR3 reads TGTGCCAGCAGCCAAGATTTGGTAGTCACTGAAGCTTTCTTT.

CDR3 DNA sequence: TGTGCCAGCAGTTTCCTAGGTCGGGTCGGGGAGCTGTTTTTT. This codes for CASSFLGRVGELFF. The chain links TRBV28 to TRBJ2-2; D is unresolved. The CDR3 is 14 amino acids. The ends were cut back, 3 bases at V and 7 bases at J, with 12 bases in the middle. CDR1 and CDR2 (germline): MDHEN, SYDVKM.

This chain joins TRBV14 and TRBJ2-1; D is possibly TRBD1 (6 bases). V lost 0 bases and J lost 3, with 12 bases in between. Germline V gene sequence: CDR1 SGHDN, CDR2 FVKESK. The CDR3 totals 16 residues. CDR3 in amino acids: CASSQDWGQVYNEQFF. The DNA for the CDR3 is TGTGCCAGCAGCCAAGATTGGGGGCAGGTCTACAATGAGCAGTTCTTC.

The V gene is TRBV11-2, the J gene TRBJ1-1, with 7 positions matching TRBD1. V dropped 3 bases and J dropped 4; count of bases not matched to a gene: 8. CDR3 size: 15 residues. CDR1 and CDR2 from the germline V gene are SGHAT and FQNNGV. CDR3 nucleotides: TGTGCCAGCAGCTTTGGGACAGCTGGGGCCACTGAAGCTTTCTTT. Amino acids: CASSFGTAGATEAFF. Filled out from reference TRBV11-2 and TRBJ1-1, the complete variable domain reads EAGVAQSPRYKIIEKRQSVAFWCNPISGHATLYWYQQILGQGPKLLIQFQNNGVVDDSQLPKDRFSAERLKGVDSTLKIQPAKLEDSAVYLCASSFGTAGATEAFFGQGTRLTVV.

The chain uses TRBV7-6 and TRBJ2-6, with D perhaps matching TRBD1 (6 bases). Germline assignment: CDR1 SGHVS and CDR2 FNYEAQ. This CDR3 is 17 amino acids long. Trimming stripped 5 bases from V and 0 bases from J, with 14 bases between. The CDR3 sequence is CASSIRQAVSGANVLTF. CDR3 coding DNA: TGTGCCAGCAGCATCAGACAGGCCGTCTCTGGGGCCAACGTCCTGACTTTC.

The chain uses TRBV9 and TRBJ1-2, with 12 bases matching TRBD1. From germline, CDR1 is SGDLS and CDR2 YYNGEE. The V gene end was trimmed by 3 bases and the J gene end by 6 bases; junction bases not matched to a gene: 12. The CDR3 sequence is 17 residues long. The CDR3 DNA follows: TGTGCCAGCAGCGATAACTCATGGGACAGGGGGCGCGATGGCTACACCTTC. It codes for CASSDNSWDRGRDGYTF. Drawing the rest from reference TRBV9 and TRBJ1-2, the complete variable domain is DSGVTQTPKHLITATGQRVTLRCSPRSGDLSVYWYQQSLDQGLQFLIQYYNGEERAKGNILERFSAQQFPDLHSELNLSSLELGDSALYFCASSDNSWDRGRDGYTFGSGTRLTVV.

The genes are TRBV19 and TRBJ2-5; unclear D gene. V was cut by 3 bases and J by 2 bases, with 7 bases left in between. This CDR3 comprises 13 residues. CDR1 is LNHDA and CDR2 is SQIVND in the germline V gene (reference sequence). This chain's CDR3 is CASSMFQQETQYF. The CDR3 DNA follows: TGTGCCAGTAGTATGTTCCAGCAAGAGACCCAGTACTTC.

In this sample, this clone turned up once. The rearrangement joins TRBV30 to TRBJ1-4; D might be TRBD1 (6 bases). The germline CDR1 and CDR2 sequences are GTSNPN and SVGIG (reference sequence). The CDR3 is 14 residues long. The V gene lost 0 bases and the J gene lost 4 bases, with 9 bases spanning the gap. DNA for the CDR3: TGTGCCTGGAGTGTATCCAGGGGTAATGAAAAACTGTTTTTT. Translating gives CAWSVSRGNEKLFF.

This clone was picked up a small number of times. The chain is built from TRBV18 and TRBJ1-1; D is possibly TRBD1 (5 bases). V was trimmed by 4 bases and J by 3 bases, leaving 12 bases between them. Per germline, CDR1 KGHSH and CDR2 LQKENI. CDR3 length equals 14 residues. This chain's CDR3 is CASSLLGEDTEAFF. For the CDR3, the DNA is TGTGCCAGCTCACTTTTAGGGGAGGACACTGAAGCTTTCTTT.

The chain has TRBV15 and TRBJ2-5; 9 nucleotides align to TRBD1. V lost 3 bases, J lost 8 bases, and 7 bases stayed unmatched. This CDR3 contains 14 residues. Germline assignment: CDR1 LNHNV and CDR2 YYDKDF (reference sequence). CDR3 residues: CATSSRDRVTTQYF. CDR3 in DNA: TGTGCCACCAGCAGCCGGGACAGGGTGACCACCCAGTACTTC.

This clone has just a few counts. The gene calls are TRBV7-9 and TRBJ2-2; D is unclear. The V gene lost 1 base and the J gene lost 4 bases, with 10 bases spanning the gap. Germline V CDR1 and CDR2: SEHNR, FQNEAQ (reference sequence). The CDR3 is 15 amino acids. CDR3: CASSLVFTGTGELFF. CDR3 in DNA: TGTGCCAGCAGCTTAGTTTTCACCGGCACCGGGGAGCTGTTTTTT.

This clone came up a few times. The chain links TRBV18 to TRBJ1-2; 7 nucleotides align to TRBD1. V trimming: 3 bases; J trimming: 5 bases; junction bases outside the gene matches: 6. Germline V gene data show CDR1 as KGHSH and CDR2 as LQKENI. The CDR3 totals 14 residues. CDR3 protein: CASSPDRVDYGYTF. The DNA of the CDR3 is TGTGCCAGCTCACCCGACAGGGTGGATTATGGCTACACCTTC.

A few counts support this clone. The rearrangement links TRBV6-5 to TRBJ2-1; 8 bases map to TRBD2. V shed 8 bases and J 6 bases; nucleotides not matched to a gene: 12. CDR1 MNHEY and CDR2 SVGAGI come from the germline V gene. The CDR3 has 15 amino acids. CDR3 sequence: CASRGRREDRNEQFF. CDR3 DNA: TGTGCCAGCCGAGGGCGGCGGGAGGATCGCAATGAGCAGTTCTTC.

This chain links TRBV7-2 with TRBJ1-2; D is possibly TRBD1 (5 bases). Deletions cut 2 bases from V and 8 bases from J, with 18 bases between. CDR3 length equals 15 residues. Germline V gene sequence: CDR1 SGHTA, CDR2 FQGNSA. As DNA, the CDR3 is TGTGCCAGCAGCTTATCATTTCCGTTCAGGGCGGGCTACACCTTC. Translating it yields CASSLSFPFRAGYTF.

The sample holds a few counts of this clone. This chain uses TRBV7-2 with TRBJ2-7; a possible D gene is TRBD1 (6 bases). Between the trimmed V and J ends, which lost 4 bases and 2 bases, there was a span of 12 bases. The CDR3 loop spans 14 amino acids. Germline CDR1 SGHTA, CDR2 FQGNSA. The CDR3 spells CASSSYRAAYEQYF. The CDR3 DNA reads TGTGCCAGCAGCTCCTACAGGGCTGCCTACGAGCAGTACTTC.

There are a few counts of this clone. This chain connects TRBV25-1 to TRBJ2-1; 9 nucleotides agree with TRBD2. The CDR3 is made up of 16 amino acids. Germline V gene sequence: CDR1 MGHDK, CDR2 SYGVNS. V shed 1 base and J 4 bases; nucleotides not matched to a gene: 5. CDR3 sequence reads: CASSELGREGYNEQFF. The DNA for the CDR3 is TGTGCCAGCAGTGAATTGGGGCGGGAGGGGTACAATGAGCAGTTCTTC. The full variable domain, in which reference TRBV25-1 and TRBJ2-1 provide the parts outside the CDR3, is EADIYQTPRYLVIGTGKKITLECSQTMGHDKMYWYQQDPGMELHLIHYSYGVNSTEKGDLSSESTVSRIRTEHFPLTLESARPSHTSQYLCASSELGREGYNEQFFGPGTRLTVL.

This rearrangement joins TRBV28 to TRBJ1-1; no reliable D call. CDR3 length equals 12 residues. Trimming took 6 bases from V and 8 from J, leaving 13 bases between them. CDR1 and CDR2 from the germline V gene are MDHEN and SYDVKM. CDR3 residues: CASSLGAWEAFF. The CDR3 nucleotides read TGTGCCAGCAGCCTAGGCGCCTGGGAAGCTTTCTTT.

This clone was recorded a few times. The J gene is TRBJ2-3, the V gene TRBV7-2; 8 bases agree with TRBD2. The germline V gene has CDR1 SGHTA and CDR2 FQGNSA. Germline trimming cut 6 bases from V and 3 bases from J; bases unmatched to any gene: 8. This CDR3 spans 15 amino acids. The CDR3 coding sequence is TGTGCCAGCAGGGGGGGACTAGTATTGACAGATACGCAGTATTTT. This codes for CASRGGLVLTDTQYF. Looking up the rest from reference TRBV7-2 and TRBJ2-3 gives the full variable domain: GAGVSQSPSNKVTEKGKDVELRCDPISGHTALYWYRQSLGQGLEFLIYFQGNSAPDKSGLPSDRFSAERTGGSVSTLTIQRTQQEDSAVYLCASRGGLVLTDTQYFGPGTRLTVL.

The genes are TRBV5-6 and TRBJ1-2; D is undetermined. Germline V lookup: CDR1 SGHDT, CDR2 YYEEEE. The CDR3 runs to 11 residues. The V end lost 3 bases, the J end lost 6 bases, and 6 bases lay between the germline ends. The CDR3 reads CASSSQNGYTF. The CDR3 bases are TGTGCCAGCAGCTCACAGAATGGCTACACCTTC.

The J gene is TRBJ2-4, the V gene TRBV6-5; weak D call: TRBD1 (7 bases). Germline values: CDR1 MNHEY, CDR2 SVGAGI. Trimming took off 4 bases at V and 12 bases at J, with 16 bases between the two ends. This CDR3 has 13 residues. In DNA form, the CDR3 reads TGTGCCAGCAGTTGGTCAGGGGGGTTGGATCAGTACTTC. It specifies CASSWSGGLDQYF.

The chain combines TRBV4-1 with TRBJ1-1; D unclear. Germline V gene sequence: CDR1 MGHRA, CDR2 YSYEKL. The CDR3 is made up of 13 amino acids. The V and J ends lost 0 bases and 11 bases respectively, with 13 bases between them. The CDR3 nucleotides read TGCGCCAGCAGCCAAGACAGGTCCCGGGAGGCTTTCTTT. Translation: CASSQDRSREAFF.